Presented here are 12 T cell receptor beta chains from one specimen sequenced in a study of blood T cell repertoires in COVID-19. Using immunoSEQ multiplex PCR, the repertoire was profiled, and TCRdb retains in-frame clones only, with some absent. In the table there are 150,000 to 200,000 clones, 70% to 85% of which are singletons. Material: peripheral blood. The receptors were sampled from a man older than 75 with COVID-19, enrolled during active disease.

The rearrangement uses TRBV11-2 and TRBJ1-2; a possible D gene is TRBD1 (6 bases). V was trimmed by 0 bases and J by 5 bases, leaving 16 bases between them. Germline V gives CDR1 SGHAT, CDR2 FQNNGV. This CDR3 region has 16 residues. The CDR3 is CASSLEGQGNIYGYTF. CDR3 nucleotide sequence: TGTGCCAGCAGCTTAGAGGGGCAGGGGAATATTTATGGCTACACCTTC.

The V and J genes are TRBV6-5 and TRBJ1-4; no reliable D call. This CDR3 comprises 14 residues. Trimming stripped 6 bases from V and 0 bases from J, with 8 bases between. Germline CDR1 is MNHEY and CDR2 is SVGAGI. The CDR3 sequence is CASRYRATNEKLFF. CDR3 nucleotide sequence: TGTGCCAGCAGGTACCGGGCAACTAATGAAAAACTGTTTTTT.

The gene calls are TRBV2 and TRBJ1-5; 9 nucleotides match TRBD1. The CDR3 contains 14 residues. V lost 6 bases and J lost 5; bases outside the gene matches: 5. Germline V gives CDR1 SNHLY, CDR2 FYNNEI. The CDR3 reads CASSRDRVDQPQHF. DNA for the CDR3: TGTGCCAGCAGCAGGGACAGGGTGGATCAGCCCCAGCATTTT.

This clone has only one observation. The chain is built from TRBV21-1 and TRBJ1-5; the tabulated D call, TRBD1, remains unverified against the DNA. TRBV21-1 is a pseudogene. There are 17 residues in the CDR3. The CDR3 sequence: CASSTNRTGGCNQPQHF. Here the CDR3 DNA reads TGTGCCAGCAGCACGAACAGGACAGGGGGCTGCAATCAGCCCCAGCATTTT.

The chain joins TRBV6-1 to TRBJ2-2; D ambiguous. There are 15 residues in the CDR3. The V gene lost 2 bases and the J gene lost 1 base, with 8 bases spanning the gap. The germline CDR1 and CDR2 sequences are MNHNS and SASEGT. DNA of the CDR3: TGTGCCAGCAGTGAACGTACATGGAACACCGGGGAGCTGTTTTTT. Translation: CASSERTWNTGELFF.

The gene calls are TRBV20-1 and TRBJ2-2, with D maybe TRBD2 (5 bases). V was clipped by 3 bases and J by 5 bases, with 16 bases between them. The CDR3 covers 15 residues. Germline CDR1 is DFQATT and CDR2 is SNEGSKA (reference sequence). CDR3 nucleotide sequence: TGCAGTGCTAGTTCTTCCCAGCGAGGGACCGGGGAGCTGTTTTTT. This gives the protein CSASSSQRGTGELFF.

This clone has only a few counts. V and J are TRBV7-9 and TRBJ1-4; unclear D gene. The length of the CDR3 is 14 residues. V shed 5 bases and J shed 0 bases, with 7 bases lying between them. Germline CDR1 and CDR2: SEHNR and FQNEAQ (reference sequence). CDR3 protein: CASSGGATNEKLFF. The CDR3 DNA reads TGTGCCAGCAGCGGCGGGGCAACTAATGAAAAACTGTTTTTT.

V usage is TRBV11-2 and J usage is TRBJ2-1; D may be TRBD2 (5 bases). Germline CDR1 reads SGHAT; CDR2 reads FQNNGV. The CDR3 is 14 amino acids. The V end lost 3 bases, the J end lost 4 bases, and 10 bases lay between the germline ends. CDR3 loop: CASSFMRVYNEQFF. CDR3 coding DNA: TGTGCCAGCAGCTTCATGCGGGTATACAATGAGCAGTTCTTC.

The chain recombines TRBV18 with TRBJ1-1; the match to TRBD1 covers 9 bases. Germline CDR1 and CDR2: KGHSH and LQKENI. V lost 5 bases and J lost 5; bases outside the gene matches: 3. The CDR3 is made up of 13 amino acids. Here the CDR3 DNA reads TGTGCCAGCTCATGGACAGGGGAGACTGAAGCTTTCTTT. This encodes CASSWTGETEAFF.

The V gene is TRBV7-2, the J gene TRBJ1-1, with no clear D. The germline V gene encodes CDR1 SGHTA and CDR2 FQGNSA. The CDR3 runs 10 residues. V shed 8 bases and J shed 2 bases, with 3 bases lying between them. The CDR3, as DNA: TGTGCCAGCTCTAACACTGAAGCTTTCTTT. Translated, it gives CASSNTEAFF.

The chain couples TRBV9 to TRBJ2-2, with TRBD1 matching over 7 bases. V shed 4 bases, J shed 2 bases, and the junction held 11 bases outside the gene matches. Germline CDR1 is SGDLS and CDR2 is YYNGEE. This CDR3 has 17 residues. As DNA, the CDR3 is TGTGCCAGCAGCTCCCAACGACAGGGATACAACACCGGGGAGCTGTTTTTT. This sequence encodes CASSSQRQGYNTGELFF.

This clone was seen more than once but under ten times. The CDR3, as DNA: TGTGCCAGCAGCCCCCCCCCGCCAGGGTTCTATGGCTACACCTTC. Translating gives CASSPPPPGFYGYTF. The V call is TRBV6-5, the J call TRBJ1-2; D is perhaps TRBD1 (5 bases). V lost 6 bases to trimming and J lost 4 bases, with 18 bases between them. The CDR3 has 15 residues. CDR1 and CDR2 (germline): MNHEY, SVGAGI.